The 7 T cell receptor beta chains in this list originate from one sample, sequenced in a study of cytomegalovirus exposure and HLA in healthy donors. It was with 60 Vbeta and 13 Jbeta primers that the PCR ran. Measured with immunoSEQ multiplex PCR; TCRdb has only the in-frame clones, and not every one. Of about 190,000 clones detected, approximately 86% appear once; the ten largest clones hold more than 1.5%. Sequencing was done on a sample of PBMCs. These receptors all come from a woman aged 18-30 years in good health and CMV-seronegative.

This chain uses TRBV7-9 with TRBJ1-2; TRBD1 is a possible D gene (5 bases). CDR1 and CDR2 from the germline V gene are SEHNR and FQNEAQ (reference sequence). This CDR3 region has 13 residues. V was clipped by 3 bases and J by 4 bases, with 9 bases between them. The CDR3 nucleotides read TGTGCCAGCAGCTTGGCGGGGGGCTATGGCTACACCTTC. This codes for CASSLAGGYGYTF.

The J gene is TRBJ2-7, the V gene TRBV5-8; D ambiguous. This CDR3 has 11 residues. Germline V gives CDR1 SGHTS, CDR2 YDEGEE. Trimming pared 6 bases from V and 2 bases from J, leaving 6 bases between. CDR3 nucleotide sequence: TGTGCCAGCATGAGAGCCTACGAGCAGTACTTC. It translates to CASMRAYEQYF. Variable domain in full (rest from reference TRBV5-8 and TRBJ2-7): EAGVTQSPTHLIKTRGQQATLRCSPISGHTSVYWYQQALGLGLQFLLWYDEGEERNRGNFPPRFSGRQFPNYSSELNVNALELEDSALYLCASMRAYEQYFGPGTRLTVT.

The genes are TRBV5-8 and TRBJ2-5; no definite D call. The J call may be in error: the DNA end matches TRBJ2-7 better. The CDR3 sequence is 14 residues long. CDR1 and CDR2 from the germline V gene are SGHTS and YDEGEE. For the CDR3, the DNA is TGTGCCAGCAGCTTCCAGGCTCGGTCCTACGAGCAGTACTTC. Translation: CASSFQARSYEQYF.

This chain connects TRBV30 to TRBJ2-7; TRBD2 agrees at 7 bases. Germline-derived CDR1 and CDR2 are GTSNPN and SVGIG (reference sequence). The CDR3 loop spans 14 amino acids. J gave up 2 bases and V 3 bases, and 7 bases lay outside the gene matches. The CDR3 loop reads CAWSRWGGTYEQYF. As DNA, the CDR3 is TGTGCCTGGAGCCGTTGGGGGGGAACCTACGAGCAGTACTTC.

CDR3 sequence reads: CASTGVFEQYF. DNA of the CDR3: TGTGCCAGCACCGGGGTTTTCGAGCAGTACTTC. V usage is TRBV6-6 and J usage is TRBJ2-7; D possibly corresponds to TRBD2 (5 bases). Germline V gives CDR1 MNHNY, CDR2 SVGAGI (reference sequence). Trimming stripped 7 bases from V and 6 bases from J, with 10 bases between. The CDR3 covers 11 residues.

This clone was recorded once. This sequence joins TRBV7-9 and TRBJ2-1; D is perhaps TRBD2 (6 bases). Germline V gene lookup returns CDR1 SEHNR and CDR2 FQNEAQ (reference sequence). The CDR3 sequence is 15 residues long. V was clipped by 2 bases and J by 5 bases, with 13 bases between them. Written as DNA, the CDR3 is TGTGCCAGCAGCTTAAGGGCGGGGTGGGACAATGAGCAGTTCTTC. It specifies CASSLRAGWDNEQFF.

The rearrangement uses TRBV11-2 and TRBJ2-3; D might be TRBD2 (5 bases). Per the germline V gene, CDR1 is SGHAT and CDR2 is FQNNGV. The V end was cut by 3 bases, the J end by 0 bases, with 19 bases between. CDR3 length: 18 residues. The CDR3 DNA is TGTGCCAGCAGCTTGTACCGGGATCGGCCCACTAGCACAGATACGCAGTATTTT. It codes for CASSLYRDRPTSTDTQYF.